This passage covers 23 T cell receptor beta chains from one sample sequenced in a study of blood T cell repertoires in COVID-19. Repertoires were generated with immunoSEQ multiplex PCR, while TCRdb's copy carries only in-frame clones and drops some. The table lists 55,000 to 80,000 clones, roughly 90% of them singletons. Sequencing was carried out using peripheral blood. These receptors were obtained from a woman aged 60-75 years with acute or convalescent COVID-19.

The chain employs TRBV7-9 and TRBJ1-2; possibly TRBD1 for D (6 bases). Germline V gene sequence: CDR1 SEHNR, CDR2 FQNEAQ (reference sequence). The CDR3 extends over 15 amino acids. Deletions cut 4 bases from V and 6 bases from J, with 18 bases between. CDR3 DNA: TGTGCCAGCAGCTCATCATGGGGGGGCGATGATGGCTACACCTTC. Translating gives CASSSSWGGDDGYTF. Full variable domain (rest looked up from reference TRBV7-9 and TRBJ1-2): DTGVSQNPRHKITKRGQNVTFRCDPISEHNRLYWYRQTLGQGPEFLTYFQNEAQLEKSRLLSDRFSAERPKGSFSTLEIQRTEQGDSAMYLCASSSSWGGDDGYTFGSGTRLTVV.

This clone was seen just once. The chain is built from TRBV24-1 and TRBJ2-3, with 7 bases lining up with TRBD1. Per germline, CDR1 KGHDR and CDR2 SFDVKD. The CDR3 consists of 15 residues. V shed 4 bases, J shed 5 bases, and the junction held 8 bases outside the gene matches. The CDR3 coding sequence is TGTGCCACCAGTGACTACGGGACAGCAAAAGATACGCAGTATTTT. Translation gives CATSDYGTAKDTQYF.

The gene calls are TRBV6-1 and TRBJ1-5; a weak D match, TRBD1 (5 bases). CDR3 length: 17 residues. Germline CDR1 MNHNS, CDR2 SASEGT. Trimming cost V 2 bases and J 6 bases, with 20 bases left between them. The CDR3 bases are TGTGCCAGCAGTGAATGGGGGGGGAGGGTGGTCACTCAGCCCCAGCATTTT. Translating gives CASSEWGGRVVTQPQHF.

The chain couples TRBV5-8 to TRBJ1-5; D may be TRBD1 (5 bases). The CDR3 sequence is 15 residues long. The germline V gene has CDR1 SGHTS and CDR2 YDEGEE. Trimming cost V 1 base and J 3 bases, with 11 bases left between them. The CDR3 region is CASSLSGHSNQPQHF. The DNA of the CDR3 is TGTGCCAGCAGCTTGTCTGGACACTCCAATCAGCCCCAGCATTTT.

This clone was counted a single time. The rearrangement links TRBV30 to TRBJ1-3; D is perhaps TRBD1 (6 bases). The CDR3 covers 15 residues. V lost 1 base to trimming and J lost 0 bases, with 10 bases between them. Per the germline V gene, CDR1 is GTSNPN and CDR2 is SVGIG (reference sequence). CDR3 protein: CAWSEKGDSGNTIYF. In DNA, the CDR3 is TGTGCCTGGAGTGAAAAGGGGGACTCTGGAAACACCATATATTTT.

The chain has TRBV19 and TRBJ2-3; perhaps TRBD1 as D (6 bases). Trimming left V 2 bases short and J 3 bases short, with 15 bases between. CDR1 is LNHDA and CDR2 is SQIVND in the germline V gene (reference sequence). This CDR3 has 16 amino acids. CDR3 amino acids: CASSIRGFSPTDTQYF. The CDR3 DNA follows: TGTGCCAGTAGTATAAGGGGGTTTTCTCCAACAGATACGCAGTATTTT.

V usage is TRBV7-2 and J usage is TRBJ2-2; maybe TRBD2 (7 bases). Trimming removed 7 bases at V and 7 bases at J, with 16 bases between. The germline V gene encodes CDR1 SGHTA and CDR2 FQGNSA. CDR3 length: 14 residues. CDR3 nucleotides: TGTGCCAGCAACAACGTAGGGGGGGTCGGGGAGCTGTTTTTT. The encoded protein is CASNNVGGVGELFF.

The J gene is TRBJ1-2, the V gene TRBV7-9; 10 positions agree with TRBD1. Germline values: CDR1 SEHNR, CDR2 FQNEAQ (reference sequence). The V and J ends lost 3 bases and 3 bases, in that order; junction bases with no gene match: 4. The CDR3 is made up of 15 amino acids. CDR3 DNA: TGTGCCAGCAGCTTGTGGACAGGGGGGGACTATGGCTACACCTTC. Translating it yields CASSLWTGGDYGYTF.

V gene TRBV27 combines with J gene TRBJ1-2, with D possibly TRBD1 on 5 matching bases. This CDR3 has 14 residues. Between the trimmed V and J ends, which lost 5 bases and 1 base, there was a span of 11 bases. Germline CDR1 MNHEY, CDR2 SMNVEV (reference sequence). The CDR3 here is CASSPRQFNYGYTF. DNA for the CDR3: TGTGCCAGCAGTCCCCGACAGTTTAACTATGGCTACACCTTC.

The rearrangement uses TRBV28 and TRBJ2-3; 7 nucleotides align to TRBD1. CDR3 length: 13 residues. Losses at the gene ends were 6 bases for V and 4 bases for J; bases not matched to a gene: 4. CDR1 MDHEN and CDR2 SYDVKM come from the germline V gene. CDR3 nucleotides: TGTGCCAGCAGCTTCAGGGGGTCAGATACGCAGTATTTT. Its protein is CASSFRGSDTQYF.

The rearrangement joins TRBV11-2 to TRBJ1-1; D call uncertain. CDR1 and CDR2 (germline): SGHAT, FQNNGV. Trimming left V 3 bases short and J 1 base short, with 15 bases between. The CDR3 spans 16 residues. CDR3 nucleotide sequence: TGTGCCAGCAGCTTGCGTTTTGGGGAGAAGAACACTGAAGCTTTCTTT. Amino acid sequence: CASSLRFGEKNTEAFF.

This chain links TRBV5-1 with TRBJ1-1; 7 bases line up with TRBD1. With V trimmed by 0 bases and J by 1 base, 9 bases remained unmatched. This CDR3 is built from 17 residues. Germline values: CDR1 SGHRS, CDR2 YFSETQ. The DNA for the CDR3 is TGCGCCAGCAGCTTGGTAACAGGGGCCCCTCCGAACACTGAAGCTTTCTTT. This gives the protein CASSLVTGAPPNTEAFF.

The chain is built from TRBV5-8 and TRBJ2-3; D call uncertain. The CDR3 runs to 12 residues. Per the germline V gene, CDR1 is SGHTS and CDR2 is YDEGEE. Trimming took off 2 bases at V and 2 bases at J, with 3 bases between the two ends. CDR3 nucleotides: TGTGCCAGCAGCTTCTTCACAGATACGCAGTATTTT. This translates into CASSFFTDTQYF.

The genes are TRBV5-4 and TRBJ2-1; 7 nucleotides match TRBD2. V lost 4 bases and J lost 4; bases outside the gene matches: 11. The CDR3 is 16 residues long. Germline assignment: CDR1 SGHNT and CDR2 YYREEE (reference sequence). In DNA form, the CDR3 reads TGTGCCAGCAGCAGCCCCACCAGCGGGGCTTACAATGAGCAGTTCTTC. It specifies CASSSPTSGAYNEQFF.

The chain has TRBV13 and TRBJ2-2, with a tentative D call TRBD2 (5 bases). Germline V lookup: CDR1 PRHDT, CDR2 FYEKMQ (reference sequence). The CDR3 spans 16 residues. The V and J ends lost 2 bases and 1 base respectively, with 11 bases between them. CDR3 sequence (DNA): TGTGCCAGCAGCTTACAGCGGTGGGGGAACACCGGGGAGCTGTTTTTT. Residues: CASSLQRWGNTGELFF.

The V gene is TRBV9, the J gene TRBJ2-1; 8 positions agree with TRBD2. Germline CDR1 reads SGDLS; CDR2 reads YYNGEE. The CDR3 runs to 15 residues. V lost 4 bases, J lost 4 bases, and 7 bases stayed unmatched. DNA of the CDR3: TGTGCCAGCAGCCCAGTGGCTAGCGGGTACAATGAGCAGTTCTTC. This codes for CASSPVASGYNEQFF.

This clone is a singleton in its sample. This chain links TRBV4-1 with TRBJ1-1, with TRBD1 as a possible D gene (5 bases). This CDR3 is 17 amino acids long. The V end lost 2 bases, the J end lost 4 bases, and 20 bases lay between the germline ends. Germline V gene lookup returns CDR1 MGHRA and CDR2 YSYEKL. The CDR3 spells CASSQLLSGAFGTEAFF. In DNA form, the CDR3 reads TGCGCCAGCAGCCAACTCCTCAGTGGGGCTTTCGGCACTGAAGCTTTCTTT.

CDR3 in amino acids: CATSDNDRGEQPQHF. The DNA of the CDR3 is TGTGCCACCAGTGACAACGACAGGGGTGAGCAGCCCCAGCATTTT. The chain is built from TRBV24-1 and TRBJ1-5, with 8 nucleotides matching TRBD1. The CDR3 sequence is 15 residues long. Germline V CDR1 and CDR2: KGHDR, SFDVKD. With V trimmed by 4 bases and J by 7 bases, 8 bases remained unmatched.

The V gene is TRBV7-8, the J gene TRBJ2-5; a possible D gene is TRBD2 (7 bases). Germline CDR1 is SGHVS and CDR2 is FQNEAQ. The CDR3 loop spans 12 amino acids. The V gene lost 11 bases and the J gene lost 2 bases, with 12 bases spanning the gap. CDR3 region: CALGGPQETQYF. The CDR3 DNA is TGTGCCCTGGGGGGGCCTCAAGAGACCCAGTACTTC.

This rearrangement joins TRBV5-4 to TRBJ2-2, with TRBD1 matching over 8 bases. The ends lost 6 bases at V and 3 bases at J; junction bases unmatched: 10. Germline CDR1 SGHNT, CDR2 YYREEE (reference sequence). CDR3 length: 16 amino acids. The CDR3 DNA follows: TGTGCCAGCACCTCGGACAGGGCGTCCTACACCGGGGAGCTGTTTTTT. Encoded protein: CASTSDRASYTGELFF.

J is TRBJ2-1 and V is TRBV29-1; 8 bases map to TRBD1. V lost 6 bases to trimming and J lost 9 bases; unmatched junction nucleotides: 7. The CDR3 has 12 residues. Germline CDR1 and CDR2: SQVTM and ANQGSEA. The CDR3 nucleotides are TGCAGCGTCCGACAGGGGTGGCTTGAGCAGTTCTTC. Protein sequence: CSVRQGWLEQFF.

The chain has TRBV7-3 and TRBJ2-1; D not resolved. Deletions cut 0 bases from V and 8 bases from J, with 8 bases between. The CDR3 has 13 residues. Per the germline V gene, CDR1 is SGHTA and CDR2 is FQGTGA. The CDR3 bases are TGTGCCAGCAGCTTAACTGGGCTACATGAGCAGTTCTTC. Translated: CASSLTGLHEQFF.

The V gene is TRBV5-6, the J gene TRBJ2-5; TRBD2 agrees at 13 bases. The germline gives CDR1 SGHDT, CDR2 YYEEEE. The CDR3 has 14 residues. V was clipped by 5 bases and J by 4 bases; unmatched bases: 2. The CDR3 nucleotides are TGTGCCAGCAGACTAGCGGGAGGGGGAGAGACCCAGTACTTC. Residues: CASRLAGGGETQYF.